These 11 T cell receptor beta chains originate from one sample sequenced in a study of T-cell memory formation after mild COVID-19. TCRdb fed the 5' RACE reads into MiXCR, producing one record per CDR3 protein. The sample has roughly 620,000 distinct CDR3 sequences, about a sixth seen once. Sequenced material: PBMCs or a T cell subset sorted from them (not recorded which). The origin of the receptors is an adult woman who had mild COVID-19 (a few samples of this study predate the infection). Cell type and time point are not known.

Only a few counts were recorded for this clonotype. This chain joins TRBV9 and TRBJ2-3, with 10 nucleotides matching TRBD2. This CDR3 has 20 residues. The germline V gene has CDR1 SGDLS and CDR2 YYNGEE. Trimming cost V 3 bases and J 0 bases; bases outside gene matches: 16. The CDR3 protein is CASSARTSGSAASSTDTQYF. In DNA form, the CDR3 reads TGTGCCAGCAGCGCTCGGACTAGCGGCAGTGCCGCCTCTAGCACAGATACGCAGTATTTT.

The chain links TRBV20-1 to TRBJ1-2, with D possibly matching TRBD1 (5 bases). The CDR3 is made up of 13 amino acids. Trimming pared 5 bases from V and 6 bases from J, leaving 16 bases between. The V gene's germline CDR1 is DFQATT and CDR2 SNEGSKA (reference sequence). The CDR3 region has the DNA TGCAGTGCTGCTGTAAGTCGAGGGGATGGCTACACCTTC. As protein: CSAAVSRGDGYTF.

This clonotype was recorded a few times. The chain combines TRBV6-5 with TRBJ2-1; D unresolved. The germline V gene encodes CDR1 MNHEY and CDR2 SVGAGI. The CDR3 has 13 amino acids. Trimming cost V 2 bases and J 4 bases, with 6 bases left between them. As DNA, the CDR3 is TGTGCCAGCAGTTACAACAGTTACAATGAGCAGTTCTTC. It specifies CASSYNSYNEQFF.

This clonotype was recorded at least ten times. The V gene is TRBV11-3, the J gene TRBJ2-3, with D unresolved. This CDR3 is built from 17 residues. The germline V gene encodes CDR1 SGHNT and CDR2 YENEEA. Trimming removed 5 bases at V and 0 bases at J, with 18 bases between. Here the CDR3 reads CASSPMRGSSSTDTQYF. In nucleotides, the CDR3 is TGTGCCAGCAGCCCGATGAGAGGTTCGTCGAGCACAGATACGCAGTATTTT. The complete variable domain, with remaining parts taken from reference TRBV11-3 and TRBJ2-3, reads EAGVVQSPRYKIIEKKQPVAFWCNPISGHNTLYWYLQNLGQGPELLIRYENEEAVDDSQLPKDRFSAERLKGVDSTLKIQPAELGDSAVYLCASSPMRGSSSTDTQYFGPGTRLTVL.

This clonotype appeared a few times. The chain joins TRBV5-4 to TRBJ2-5; 8 nucleotides line up with TRBD1. CDR1 SGHNT and CDR2 YYREEE come from the germline V gene (reference sequence). V shed 10 bases and J 5 bases; nucleotides not matched to a gene: 13. The CDR3 extends over 14 amino acids. Written as DNA, the CDR3 is TGTGCCGGCTCGGGCAGGGGGCTTTTTGAGACCCAGTACTTC. It yields the protein CAGSGRGLFETQYF.

The chain links TRBV5-1 to TRBJ1-1; D gene unclear. CDR1 is SGHRS and CDR2 is YFSETQ in the germline V gene. The CDR3 consists of 14 residues. V was pared by 4 bases and J by 1 base, with 11 bases between. DNA for the CDR3: TGCGCCAGCAGCCACTACGTCGGGAACACTGAAGCTTTCTTT. It codes for CASSHYVGNTEAFF.

This clonotype was seen more than once but under ten times. The chain uses TRBV7-2 and TRBJ2-1; D is ambiguous. Trimming left V 3 bases short and J 8 bases short, with 20 bases between. The CDR3 spans 16 residues. The V gene's germline CDR1 is SGHTA and CDR2 FQGNSA. The CDR3 loop is CASSFGLANGPYEQFF. The CDR3 DNA follows: TGTGCCAGCAGCTTTGGGTTGGCCAATGGGCCATATGAGCAGTTCTTC.

This clonotype has only a few counts. The chain combines TRBV20-1 with TRBJ2-1; 9 bases are a match to TRBD1. The length of the CDR3 is 13 residues. Unmatched junction bases numbered 7, after V lost 6 bases and J lost 7 bases. Germline V gene data show CDR1 as DFQATT and CDR2 as SNEGSKA (reference sequence). CDR3 amino acids: CSAGPGTGNEQFF. CDR3 DNA sequence: TGCAGTGCAGGTCCCGGGACAGGGAATGAGCAGTTCTTC.

This clonotype was found a few times. The CDR3 protein is CASSFGTGAGTGELFF. The CDR3 nucleotides are TGTGCCAGCAGCTTTGGGACAGGGGCCGGCACCGGGGAGCTGTTTTTT. The genes are TRBV5-5 and TRBJ2-2, with 10 bases lining up with TRBD1. V gave up 2 bases and J gave up 4 bases; unmatched junction bases: 5. The germline V gene has CDR1 SGHKS and CDR2 YYEKEE (reference sequence). The CDR3 loop spans 16 amino acids.

The chain recombines TRBV3-1 with TRBJ2-2, with 9 bases that match TRBD1. V trimming: 5 bases; J trimming: 4 bases; junction bases outside the gene matches: 11. From germline, CDR1 is LGHDT and CDR2 YNNKEL (reference sequence). The CDR3 has 17 residues. In DNA form, the CDR3 reads TGTGCCAGCAGCACACTCGCCGGGACAGGGACCACCGGGGAGCTGTTTTTT. It codes for CASSTLAGTGTTGELFF.

There are a few counts of this clonotype. V is TRBV3-1 and J is TRBJ2-7; D is perhaps TRBD2 (5 bases). Germline V lookup: CDR1 LGHDT, CDR2 YNNKEL (reference sequence). The ends were cut back, 7 bases at V and 2 bases at J, with 12 bases in the middle. This CDR3 is built from 13 residues. The CDR3: CASKSSGTYEQYF. The DNA for the CDR3 is TGTGCCAGCAAATCAAGCGGTACCTACGAGCAGTACTTC.